The TCR beta chain under discussion was sequenced for a study of OX40 agonist ivuxolimab in advanced cancers. CDR3 length equals 15 residues. Between the trimmed V and J ends, which lost 6 bases and 2 bases, there was a span of 14 bases. CDR1 is SGDLS, CDR2 YYNGEE, per germline. Assay: immunoSEQ multiplex PCR; the TCRdb copy retains only in-frame clones and omits some. Among tens of thousands of clones, about 88% were seen once, and the ten largest hold approximately 4%. This clone counts as medium-sized (0.01 to 0.1%). The sequencing used CD4+ or CD8+ T cells sorted from blood, collected in a trial of the OX40 agonist ivuxolimab. The receptor was derived from an adult with an advanced solid tumor such as melanoma, head and neck, liver or kidney cancer. The chain is built from TRBV9 and TRBJ2-2; D is possibly TRBD2 (6 bases). The CDR3 DNA follows: TGTGCCAGCACCATAGCGGCGTCAAACACCGGGGAGCTGTTTTTT. The encoded protein is CASTIAASNTGELFF.